The sequence of this T cell receptor (beta chain) was determined in a study of T cell responses to AZD1222 COVID-19 vaccine. Turning to the study itself: Samples with a second dose at about 4 or about 12 weeks were pooled together.

Using immunoSEQ multiplex PCR, the repertoire was profiled, and TCRdb retains in-frame clones only, with some absent. The sample contains around 150,000 clones, about 93% of which appear only once. Study-wide results and limits: No day 14 peak samples; only post-peak repertoires were characterized.

With regard to this clone: No antigen is known for it. An end of the junction does not agree with germline; a read error may underlie this.

The sequence was collected from an adult in good health. Sequenced here: peripheral blood, sampled on day 0 of AZD1222 vaccination.

The CDR3 reads CASRKPGLMVEVFF. The CDR3 DNA follows: TGTGCCAGCAGGAAACCGGGACTTATGGTTGAAGTTTTCTTT. The rearrangement links TRBV2 to TRBJ1-1; tentatively, D is TRBD1 (5 bases). Germline CDR1 reads SNHLY; CDR2 reads FYNNEI. CDR3 length equals 14 residues.